The 30 T cell receptor beta chains given below trace back to one sample, sequenced in a study of blood T cell repertoires in COVID-19. Data came from immunoSEQ multiplex PCR; TCRdb stores just in-frame clones and leaves some out. The data contain about 330,000 clones, approximately 87% of them singletons. Sequenced sample: PBMCs or T cells enriched from blood (not recorded which). The receptors stem from a woman in her twenties or thirties who had recovered from COVID-19.

The chain employs TRBV12-3 or TRBV12-4 and TRBJ1-5; D gene unclear. V was cut by 8 bases and J by 7 bases, with 12 bases left in between. CDR3 length: 12 amino acids. The CDR3 loop reads CASSESWQPQHF. The CDR3 nucleotides are TGTGCCAGCTCGGAGAGTTGGCAGCCCCAGCATTTT.

This clone came up a few times. The V and J genes are TRBV11-2 and TRBJ1-1, with unresolved D. V lost 2 bases to trimming and J lost 4 bases, with 5 bases between them. CDR1 and CDR2 (germline): SGHAT, FQNNGV. The CDR3 length is 12 residues. CDR3 residues: CASSLRGTEAFF. Here the CDR3 DNA reads TGTGCCAGCAGCTTACGGGGCACTGAAGCTTTCTTT.

V gene TRBV27 combines with J gene TRBJ1-1; a possible D gene is TRBD1 (6 bases). The CDR3 extends over 13 amino acids. Trimming took off 6 bases at V and 3 bases at J, with 11 bases between the two ends. The germline gives CDR1 MNHEY, CDR2 SMNVEV (reference sequence). CDR3 nucleotides: TGTGCCAGCAGGAAGAACAGGGACACTGAAGCTTTCTTT. Translating it yields CASRKNRDTEAFF.

The rearrangement links TRBV6-5 to TRBJ1-6; D gene uncertain. The CDR3 is 12 amino acids. The V end lost 2 bases, the J end lost 14 bases, and 10 bases lay between the germline ends. The germline V gene has CDR1 MNHEY and CDR2 SVGAGI. CDR3 residues: CASSYREGSLHF. Written as DNA, the CDR3 is TGTGCCAGCAGTTACAGGGAGGGATCCCTCCACTTT.

V is TRBV11-2 and J is TRBJ2-2; D might be TRBD1 (5 bases). Per the germline V gene, CDR1 is SGHAT and CDR2 is FQNNGV. The CDR3 contains 15 residues. The V end was cut by 7 bases, the J end by 5 bases, with 17 bases between. Written as DNA, the CDR3 is TGTGCCAGCACTATTCCGCCAGGGCGGACCGGGGAGCTGTTTTTT. It specifies CASTIPPGRTGELFF.

In its sample, this clone was seen once. The rearrangement links TRBV11-2 to TRBJ1-2, with 10 positions matching TRBD1. The CDR3 extends over 15 amino acids. The germline CDR1 and CDR2 sequences are SGHAT and FQNNGV. The V segment lost 5 bases and the J segment 4 bases; nucleotides outside the gene matches: 7. CDR3 sequence: CASSPDRGFSYGYTF. The DNA of the CDR3 is TGTGCCAGCAGCCCGGACAGGGGGTTTTCCTATGGCTACACCTTC.

V gene TRBV2 combines with J gene TRBJ2-7; no firm D call. The CDR3 extends over 15 amino acids. V dropped 5 bases and J dropped 0 bases, with 14 bases sitting between them. CDR1 SNHLY and CDR2 FYNNEI come from the germline V gene. CDR3 amino acids: CASSPTYMSSYEQYF. The CDR3 nucleotides are TGTGCCAGCAGTCCGACTTACATGAGCTCCTACGAGCAGTACTTC.

This clone was seen only a few times. CDR3 in amino acids: CASSHRPHYPPYSNYGYTF. Here the CDR3 DNA reads TGCGCCAGCAGCCACAGACCGCACTATCCCCCCTATTCTAACTATGGCTACACCTTC. This chain joins TRBV4-3 and TRBJ1-2, with D unclear. The CDR3 has 19 amino acids. Trimming removed 3 bases from V and 0 bases from J, with 23 bases in between. Germline CDR1 LGHNA, CDR2 YSLEER.

This sequence joins TRBV29-1 and TRBJ1-2; D gene uncertain. Germline V gene data show CDR1 as SQVTM and CDR2 as ANQGSEA. This CDR3 comprises 13 residues. V was pared by 0 bases and J by 5 bases, with 10 bases between. This CDR3 reads CSVEDPVQYGYTF. CDR3 in DNA: TGCAGCGTTGAAGATCCCGTACAATATGGCTACACCTTC.

About this clone: The sample contains more than one DNA sequence encoding this CDR3. V gene TRBV4-3 combines with J gene TRBJ1-2; a weak D match, TRBD1 (6 bases). Germline CDR1 is LGHNA and CDR2 is YSLEER. There are 14 residues in the CDR3. V lost 1 base and J lost 6, with 12 bases in between. The CDR3: CASSQGGRGNGYTF. The CDR3 DNA sequence: TGCGCCAGCAGCCAAGGGGGGCGGGGGAATGGCTACACCTTC.

This chain uses TRBV28 with TRBJ2-7, with unresolved D. V was shortened by 6 bases and J by 4 bases, with 22 bases between the two germline ends. Germline CDR1 reads MDHEN; CDR2 reads SYDVKM. The CDR3 has 16 amino acids. CDR3 sequence: CASSRAPLPLVYEQYF. As DNA, the CDR3 is TGTGCCAGCAGCCGCGCCCCTCTTCCCCTTGTTTACGAGCAGTACTTC.

The rearrangement links TRBV6-2 or TRBV6-3 to TRBJ2-5; no firm D call. The V gene lost 5 bases and the J gene lost 1 base, with 14 bases spanning the gap. The CDR3 spans 15 residues. CDR1 is MNHEY, CDR2 SVGEGT, per germline. The CDR3: CASSTTHSAQETQYF. CDR3 DNA sequence: TGTGCCAGCAGTACAACCCATTCTGCCCAAGAGACCCAGTACTTC.

This chain links TRBV5-4 with TRBJ2-7; 9 bases agree with TRBD1. CDR1 and CDR2 (germline): SGHNT, YYREEE (reference sequence). This CDR3 spans 16 amino acids. J lost 0 bases, V lost 0 bases, and 4 bases had no gene match. CDR3 coding DNA: TGTGCCAGCAGCTTGGGTCCGGGACAGGGCTCCTACGAGCAGTACTTC. Translation gives CASSLGPGQGSYEQYF.

This sequence joins TRBV11-2 and TRBJ2-2, with a possible D match to TRBD2 (7 bases). The V end lost 3 bases, the J end lost 7 bases, and 15 bases lay between the germline ends. From germline, CDR1 is SGHAT and CDR2 FQNNGV. CDR3 size: 15 residues. The CDR3 reads CASSFPGGHHGELFF. The CDR3 DNA is TGTGCCAGCAGCTTCCCGGGGGGCCATCACGGGGAGCTGTTTTTT.

The chain recombines TRBV5-4 with TRBJ1-1; 8 bases are shared with TRBD1. The V and J ends lost 1 base and 5 bases, in that order; junction bases with no gene match: 1. CDR3 length equals 13 residues. CDR1 and CDR2 (germline): SGHNT, YYREEE (reference sequence). The DNA of the CDR3 is TGTGCCAGCAGCTTGACAGGGGGAACTGAAGCTTTCTTT. Its translation is CASSLTGGTEAFF.

The chain couples TRBV5-4 to TRBJ1-1, with D perhaps TRBD1 (6 bases). This CDR3 region has 16 residues. V shed 6 bases and J shed 4 bases, with 22 bases lying between them. CDR1 is SGHNT and CDR2 is YYREEE in the germline V gene (reference sequence). CDR3 in amino acids: CASTREGQGLGTEAFF. Written as DNA, the CDR3 is TGTGCCAGCACCCGGGAGGGGCAGGGGTTGGGCACTGAAGCTTTCTTT. Variable domain in full (rest from reference TRBV5-4 and TRBJ1-1): ETGVTQSPTHLIKTRGQQVTLRCSSQSGHNTVSWYQQALGQGPQFIFQYYREEENGRGNFPPRFSGLQFPNYSSELNVNALELDDSALYLCASTREGQGLGTEAFFGQGTRLTVV.

The chain joins TRBV6-5 to TRBJ1-2, with a weak D call TRBD1 (6 bases). This CDR3 is 16 amino acids long. Germline values: CDR1 MNHEY, CDR2 SVGAGI. Trimming took off 0 bases at V and 4 bases at J, with 15 bases between the two ends. As DNA, the CDR3 is TGTGCCAGCAGTTACTCCGCGGGGGGGCTGGTCTATGGCTACACCTTC. It is translated as CASSYSAGGLVYGYTF.

This clone was seen only a few times. J is TRBJ1-1 and V is TRBV10-3, with TRBD1 as a possible D gene (5 bases). V gave up 6 bases and J gave up 8 bases, with 13 bases separating them. CDR3 length: 12 amino acids. Germline V lookup: CDR1 ENHRY, CDR2 SYGVKD. CDR3 sequence: CAISNGDSEAFF. DNA for the CDR3: TGTGCCATCAGCAACGGGGACTCAGAAGCTTTCTTT.

This chain joins TRBV19 and TRBJ1-1; D gene unclear. The germline V and J ends were trimmed by 5 bases and 1 base, with 20 bases remaining between them. Germline lookup yields CDR1 LNHDA and CDR2 SQIVND (reference sequence). This CDR3 is 17 amino acids long. CDR3 in amino acids: CASSLRFLPRQNTEAFF. The DNA of the CDR3 is TGTGCCAGTAGTCTCCGCTTTCTACCTCGACAGAACACTGAAGCTTTCTTT. The whole variable domain, remainder taken from reference TRBV19 and TRBJ1-1, is DGGITQSPKYLFRKEGQNVTLSCEQNLNHDAMYWYRQDPGQGLRLIYYSQIVNDFQKGDIAEGYSVSREKKESFPLTVTSAQKNPTAFYLCASSLRFLPRQNTEAFFGQGTRLTVV.

This chain uses TRBV6-5 with TRBJ1-5; D not resolved. Trimming left V 0 bases short and J 0 bases short, with 6 bases between. CDR1 is MNHEY, CDR2 SVGAGI, per germline. The CDR3 is 15 amino acids. The CDR3 DNA is TGTGCCAGCAGTTACTCGGCAGGTAGCAATCAGCCCCAGCATTTT. It encodes CASSYSAGSNQPQHF.

This clone turned up a few times. The J gene is TRBJ2-1, the V gene TRBV27; a possible D gene is TRBD2 (5 bases). This CDR3 spans 11 amino acids. CDR1 and CDR2 (germline): MNHEY, SMNVEV (reference sequence). Trimming shortened V by 6 bases and J by 8 bases, and 8 bases separated the two germline ends. The CDR3 DNA reads as TGTGCCAGCAGGGACTTGGATGAGCAGTTCTTC. The encoded protein is CASRDLDEQFF.

The rearrangement joins TRBV19 to TRBJ1-1; perhaps TRBD1 as D (5 bases). Germline assignment: CDR1 LNHDA and CDR2 SQIVND (reference sequence). The CDR3 extends over 15 amino acids. V lost 6 bases to trimming and J lost 0 bases, with 14 bases between them. CDR3 bases: TGTGCCAGTAGCCCGGGACTGGCCATGAACACTGAAGCTTTCTTT. Protein product: CASSPGLAMNTEAFF.

V usage is TRBV19 and J usage is TRBJ1-1; 7 nucleotides agree with TRBD1. The CDR3 extends over 15 amino acids. Per germline, CDR1 LNHDA and CDR2 SQIVND (reference sequence). V gave up 3 bases and J gave up 3 bases; unmatched junction bases: 7. The CDR3 coding sequence is TGTGCCAGTAGTATGAAAGGGGGCGCGGACACTGAAGCTTTCTTT. This codes for CASSMKGGADTEAFF.

The sample holds a few counts of this clone. The V gene is TRBV5-8, the J gene TRBJ2-7, with D perhaps TRBD1 (5 bases). The CDR3 consists of 15 residues. Deletions cut 5 bases from V and 0 bases from J, with 15 bases between. CDR1 and CDR2 from the germline V gene are SGHTS and YDEGEE. The CDR3 DNA is TGTGCCAGCAGTTTCCGACAGTTAAGCTCCTACGAGCAGTACTTC. This gives the protein CASSFRQLSSYEQYF.

The rearrangement uses TRBV7-2 and TRBJ1-2; a possible D gene is TRBD1 (5 bases). Per the germline V gene, CDR1 is SGHTA and CDR2 is FQGNSA. V was clipped by 7 bases and J by 4 bases, with 16 bases between them. The CDR3 covers 14 residues. The CDR3 is CASTSTRVSYGYTF. CDR3 nucleotide sequence: TGTGCCAGCACCTCCACCAGGGTGAGCTATGGCTACACCTTC.

The chain combines TRBV4-2 with TRBJ1-1, with D maybe TRBD1 (6 bases). The CDR3 totals 14 residues. In germline, CDR1 is LGHNA, CDR2 YNFKEQ. V lost 4 bases and J 1 base, leaving 10 bases between the germline ends. CDR3 region: CASSPQGENTEAFF. The CDR3 DNA sequence: TGTGCCAGCAGCCCACAGGGTGAGAACACTGAAGCTTTCTTT.

The CDR3 DNA reads as TGTGCCATCAGTGAAAGACAGCATAATTCACCCCTCCACTTT. Its protein is CAISERQHNSPLHF. The V call is TRBV10-3, the J call TRBJ1-6; D may be TRBD1 (5 bases). This CDR3 has 14 residues. Germline V gene data show CDR1 as ENHRY and CDR2 as SYGVKD. V lost 3 bases, J lost 5 bases, and 8 bases lay in between.

The chain is built from TRBV2 and TRBJ1-2; 7 bases agree with TRBD1. V shed 9 bases, J shed 0 bases, and the junction held 4 bases outside the gene matches. The CDR3 is 13 residues long. The germline gives CDR1 SNHLY, CDR2 FYNNEI. The CDR3 loop is CASGTAANYGYTF. CDR3 nucleotides: TGTGCCAGTGGGACAGCTGCTAACTATGGCTACACCTTC.

The gene calls are TRBV30 and TRBJ1-3; D unresolved. The germline gives CDR1 GTSNPN, CDR2 SVGIG (reference sequence). Between the trimmed V and J ends, which lost 1 base and 1 base, there was a span of 8 bases. The CDR3 has 14 residues. The chain's CDR3 is CAWSGGFSGNTIYF. CDR3 DNA sequence: TGTGCCTGGAGTGGAGGGTTTTCTGGAAACACCATATATTTT.

The rearrangement links TRBV2 to TRBJ2-7, with D possibly TRBD1 on 6 matching bases. The CDR3 consists of 12 residues. V was cut by 7 bases and J by 7 bases, with 14 bases left in between. Germline V gene sequence: CDR1 SNHLY, CDR2 FYNNEI. DNA for the CDR3: TGTGCCAGCACAGGGGCGCTTTGGGAGCAGTACTTC. This gives the protein CASTGALWEQYF.